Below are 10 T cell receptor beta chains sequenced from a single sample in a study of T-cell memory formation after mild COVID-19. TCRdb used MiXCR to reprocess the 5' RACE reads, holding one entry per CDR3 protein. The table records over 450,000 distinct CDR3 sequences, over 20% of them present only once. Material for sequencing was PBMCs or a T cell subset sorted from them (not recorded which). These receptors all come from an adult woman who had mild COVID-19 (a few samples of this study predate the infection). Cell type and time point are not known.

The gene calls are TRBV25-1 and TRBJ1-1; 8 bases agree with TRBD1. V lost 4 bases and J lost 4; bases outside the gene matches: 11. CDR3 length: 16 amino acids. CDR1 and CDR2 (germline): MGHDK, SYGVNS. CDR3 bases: TGTGCCAGCAGTGTACCGGGACAGGAAGGAAGCACTGAAGCTTTCTTT. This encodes CASSVPGQEGSTEAFF.

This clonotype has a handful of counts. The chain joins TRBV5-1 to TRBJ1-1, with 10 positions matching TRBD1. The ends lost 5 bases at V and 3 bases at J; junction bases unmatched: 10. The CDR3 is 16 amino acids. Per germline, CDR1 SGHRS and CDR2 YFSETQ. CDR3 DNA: TGCGCCAGCAGACCGGGACAGGGGTTGCGGGACACTGAAGCTTTCTTT. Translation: CASRPGQGLRDTEAFF.

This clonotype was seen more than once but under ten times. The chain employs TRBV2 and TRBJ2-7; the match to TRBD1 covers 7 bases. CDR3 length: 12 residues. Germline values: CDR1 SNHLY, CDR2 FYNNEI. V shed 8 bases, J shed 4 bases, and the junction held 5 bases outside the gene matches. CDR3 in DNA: TGTGCCAGCCGTGGACAGGTTTACGAGCAGTACTTC. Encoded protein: CASRGQVYEQYF.

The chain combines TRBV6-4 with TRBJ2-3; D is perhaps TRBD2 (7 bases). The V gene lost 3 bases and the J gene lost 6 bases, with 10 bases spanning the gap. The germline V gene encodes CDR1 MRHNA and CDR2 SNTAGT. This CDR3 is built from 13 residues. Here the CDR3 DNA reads TGTGCCAGCAGTGAACAGGGAGGGGATACGCAGTATTTT. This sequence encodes CASSEQGGDTQYF.

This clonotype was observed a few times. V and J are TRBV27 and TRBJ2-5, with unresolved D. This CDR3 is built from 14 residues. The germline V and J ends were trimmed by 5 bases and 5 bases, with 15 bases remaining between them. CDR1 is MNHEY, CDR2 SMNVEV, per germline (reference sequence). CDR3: CASSPTTLPETQYF. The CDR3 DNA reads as TGTGCCAGCAGTCCTACAACGCTCCCCGAGACCCAGTACTTC.

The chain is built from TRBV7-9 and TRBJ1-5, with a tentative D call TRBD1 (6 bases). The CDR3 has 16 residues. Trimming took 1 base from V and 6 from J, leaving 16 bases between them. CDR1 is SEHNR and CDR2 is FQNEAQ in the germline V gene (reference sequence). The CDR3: CASSLERGAWGQPQHF. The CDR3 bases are TGTGCCAGCAGCTTAGAAAGGGGGGCGTGGGGTCAGCCCCAGCATTTT. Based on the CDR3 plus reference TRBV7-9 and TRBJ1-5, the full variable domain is DTGVSQNPRHKITKRGQNVTFRCDPISEHNRLYWYRQTLGQGPEFLTYFQNEAQLEKSRLLSDRFSAERPKGSFSTLEIQRTEQGDSAMYLCASSLERGAWGQPQHFGDGTRLSIL.

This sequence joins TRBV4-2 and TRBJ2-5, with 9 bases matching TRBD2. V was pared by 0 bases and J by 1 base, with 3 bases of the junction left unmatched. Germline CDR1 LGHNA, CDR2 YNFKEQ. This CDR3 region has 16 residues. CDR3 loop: CASSQDYSGGQETQYF. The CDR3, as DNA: TGTGCCAGCAGCCAAGATTATAGCGGGGGCCAAGAGACCCAGTACTTC.

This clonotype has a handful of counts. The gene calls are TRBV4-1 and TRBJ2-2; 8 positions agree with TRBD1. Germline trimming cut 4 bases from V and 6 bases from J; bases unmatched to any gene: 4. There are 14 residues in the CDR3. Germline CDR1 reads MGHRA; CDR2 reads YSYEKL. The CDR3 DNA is TGCGCCAGCAGCCGTCTGACAGGGGCCGGGGAGCTGTTTTTT. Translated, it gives CASSRLTGAGELFF.

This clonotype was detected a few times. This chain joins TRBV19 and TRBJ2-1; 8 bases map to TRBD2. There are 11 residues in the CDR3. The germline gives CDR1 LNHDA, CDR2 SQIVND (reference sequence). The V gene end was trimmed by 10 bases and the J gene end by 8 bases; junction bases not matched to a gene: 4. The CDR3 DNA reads TGTGCCACAGCCGGGAGGGATGAGCAGTTCTTC. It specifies CATAGRDEQFF.

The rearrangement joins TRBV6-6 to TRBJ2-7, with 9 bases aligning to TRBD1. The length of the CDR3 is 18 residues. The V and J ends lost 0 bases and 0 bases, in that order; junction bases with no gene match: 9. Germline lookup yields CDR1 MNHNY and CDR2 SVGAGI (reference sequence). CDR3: CASSYSNRGTGSSYEQYF. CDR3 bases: TGTGCCAGCAGTTACTCGAACAGGGGGACAGGGAGCTCCTACGAGCAGTACTTC.